This T cell receptor beta chain appears in the sequencing data of a study of vaccination and CD4 T cells after COVID-19 (dated by TCRdb to between 2021 and 2024). A note on the overall study: Every convalescent patient had a positive nasal swab PCR test for SARS-CoV-2, with mild disease in nine or ten patients and severe disease in one. In the convalescent cohort there were six males and four females, among whom were two Hispanic individuals, seven Caucasians, two Asians and one multiracial person. Participants received two doses of either the Pfizer-BioNTech BNT162b2 vaccine (n=8) or the Moderna mRNA-1273 vaccine (n=2). The cultures were stimulated with overlapping spike peptide pools from SARS-CoV-2 and from the common cold coronaviruses HCoV-NL63, HCoV-OC43 and HCoV-229E. Post-vaccine blood samples were taken a median of around 68 days after the second vaccine dose, with a range of 14 to 241 days. In ten to eleven COVID-19 convalescent patients and a handful of infection-naive healthy vaccine recipients, researchers compared the spike-specific CD4+ TCR repertoire from before mRNA vaccination with the repertoire from after. Post-COVID blood samples from convalescent patients were collected a median of around 110 days after diagnosis, with a range of about 30 to 170 days. Control cultures used a CEFX viral epitope pool as positive control, an HIV-1 Nef peptide pool as negative control, or no peptide. What the study reported, not specific to this receptor: Relatively few convalescent patients were included in the study, and early timepoints after natural infection were not analyzed. An increase in the median number of SARS-CoV-2-reactive clonotypes from 20 to 25 after infection to 35 to 40 after vaccination was observed, but the change was not found to be significant. In convalescent patients, a median around 90% of post-vaccine SARS-CoV-2-reactive clones were detected only after vaccination, suggesting vaccine-specific priming. Of the vaccine-specific clones found in convalescent patients, nearly all (304 of 307) were mono-reactive for SARS-CoV-2 spike instead of being cross-reactive with common cold coronaviruses.

Taken from the germline V gene (reference sequence), the CDR1 and CDR2 loops are DFQATT and SNEGSKA. The CDR3 goes from the cysteine to the phenylalanine over 14 residues. Just the 42-base CDR3 DNA is kept, in frame starting at base 1. The junction shows trimming of 3 bases on V and 8 bases on J, and the gene matches do not reach 7 bases of it. In the paper's terms, the treatment or condition label means: 10-day PBMC culture with coronavirus spike peptide pools or control peptides (ViraFEST assay). The ViraFEST assay, used in the study, expanded antigen-specific T cells with peptide pools and then identified the expanded clonotypes through TCR sequencing. The positive SARS-CoV-2 PCR tests of the convalescent patients were dated from March to December 2020, before the Alpha, Beta and Delta variants emerged in the United States. Over 1.5 million PBMCs per well were cultured in IMDM with roughly 5% human AB serum and around 10 IU/ml IL-2, plus 10 ug/ml peptide pools. On days 3 and 7, half of the culture medium was replaced with fresh IL-2-containing medium. CD4+ T cells were isolated after around 9 days of culture through negative selection using the EasySep CD4+ T cell isolation kit. PBMCs were separated from whole blood using Ficoll-Paque Plus gradient centrifugation and then either used fresh or cryopreserved at -140C. Each culture condition was generally run in triplicate wells.

This clonotype has more than one count but fewer than ten. Its antigen is still unknown. No much larger clonotype is one base removed from it; base qualities were not supplied. The library was produced with PCR. At the Johns Hopkins FTIC core, DNA from the cultured CD4+ T cells underwent TCR sequencing with the Oncomine TCR Beta short-read assay. Genomic DNA was extracted from the cultured CD4+ T cells with the QIAamp micro DNA kit. Oncomine TCR Beta libraries from cultured CD4+ T cells were pooled using unique dual indexes and sequenced on an Illumina iSeq 100. The original methods were these. Non-productive sequences were removed, and CDR3s that did not start with C, did not end with F or W, or were shorter than 7 amino acids were discarded. The MANAFEST web application identified antigen-specific clonotypes by comparing peptide-stimulated wells against reference wells and other culture wells. An FDR below 0.05, an odds ratio above 5, and a productive frequency above 0.1% in at least two of three replicate wells were required for clones to be considered positive. Cross-reactive clonotypes were defined as significantly expanded in both SARS-CoV-2 spike wells and at least one common cold coronavirus spike condition. Levenshtein distances (stringdist) and unrooted phylogenetic trees (ape) in R version 3.6.1 were used to assess CDR3 homology. The public reads were reanalyzed by TCRdb: fastp trimming at Q25, MiXCR alignment, in-frame beta chains only. Records with the same CDR3 protein are collapsed into one entry carrying the most frequent genes and DNA. These V and J calls rely on TCRdb rather than the paper's analysis. The table for this sample lists roughly 9,600 distinct CDR3 sequences; about a quarter of them were counted only once. Clones ranked in the top ten supply roughly 13% of the sample.

The sample in question was CD4+ T cells from blood, cultured in vitro, obtained after SARS-CoV-2 vaccination. This chain is built from TRBV20-1 and TRBJ2-1; 10 bases in the middle match TRBD2. The sequence was collected from a human donor who had recovered from COVID-19. The nucleotide sequence reads as follows: TGCAGTGCTAGGCCTAGCGGGAGTTTCTATGAGCAGTTCTTC. This sequence encodes CSARPSGSFYEQFF.